This entry lists 2 T cell receptor beta chains sequenced from one sample in a study of Tregs in tolerant kidney transplant recipients. Mixed chimerism was transient after nonmyeloablative marrow transplants from related graft donors. The protocol was immunoSEQ multiplex PCR, while the TCRdb copy is restricted to in-frame clones and leaves out a portion. The sample has tens of thousands of clones; roughly nine tenths are singletons. The sample was CD8+ T cells from blood (PBMCs), taken 24 months after the transplant. These receptor sequences come from a human patient who received a combined kidney and bone marrow transplant. A subset of T cells may come from the graft donor.

This clone was counted between two and nine times. The genes are TRBV7-6 and TRBJ2-2; maybe TRBD2 (6 bases). CDR3 size: 13 residues. Germline V gives CDR1 SGHVS, CDR2 FNYEAQ. V lost 4 bases and J 7 bases, leaving 10 bases between the germline ends. CDR3 coding DNA: TGTGCCAGCAGCTCGGACTACAGCGGGGAGCTGTTTTTT. It is translated as CASSSDYSGELFF.

V gene TRBV11-3 combines with J gene TRBJ2-7, with 9 bases fitting TRBD1. The CDR3 totals 14 residues. The germline V gene encodes CDR1 SGHNT and CDR2 YENEEA. The J segment lost 7 bases and the V segment lost 6 bases, leaving 10 bases of the junction unmatched. CDR3 bases: TGTGCCAGCAGTTACCCACAGGGGGCGCGGGAGCAGTACTTC. It specifies CASSYPQGAREQYF.